This entry lists 19 T cell receptor beta chains sequenced from one sample in a study of T-cell reconstitution after alpha-beta-depleted transplantation in children. Construction of the TCRbeta library involved unique molecular identifiers. TCRdb recomputed calls from the PCR reads with MiXCR, one row per CDR3 protein. The repertoire consists of hundreds of thousands of distinct CDR3 sequences, with over 15% occurring once and the leading ten covering around 0.96%. The material was PBMCs from the stem cell graft donor, obtained from the stem cell graft. The source is a human donor who donated a stem cell graft to a child with acute myeloid leukemia.

This sequence joins TRBV7-3 and TRBJ2-1; 11 positions agree with TRBD2. The germline V gene encodes CDR1 SGHTA and CDR2 FQGTGA. CDR3 size: 15 residues. The V and J ends lost 5 bases and 9 bases, in that order; junction bases with no gene match: 9. CDR3 sequence reads: CASSPLAGARGEQFF. The CDR3 DNA reads TGTGCCAGCAGCCCACTAGCGGGGGCCAGGGGTGAGCAGTTCTTC.

This clonotype showed up many times. The chain is built from TRBV12-3 or TRBV12-4 and TRBJ2-7; TRBD1 aligns across 8 bases. This CDR3 contains 14 residues. V shed 7 bases and J 3 bases; nucleotides not matched to a gene: 8. The CDR3 bases are TGTGCCAGCACCCCAGGGGGCTTCGTCTACGAGCAGTACTTC. Its protein product is CASTPGGFVYEQYF.

This clonotype was seen at least ten times. The chain is built from TRBV20-1 and TRBJ2-1; 13 bases fit TRBD2. V shed 6 bases and J 5 bases; nucleotides not matched to a gene: 4. The CDR3 loop spans 14 amino acids. Germline CDR1 is DFQATT and CDR2 is SNEGSKA (reference sequence). The DNA for the CDR3 is TGCAGTGCCCGGACTAGCGGGGGACACAATGAGCAGTTCTTC. Its protein product is CSARTSGGHNEQFF.

Only a few counts were recorded for this clonotype. The genes are TRBV20-1 and TRBJ1-4; D is unresolved. The ends were cut back, 2 bases at V and 6 bases at J, with 10 bases in the middle. The CDR3 loop spans 13 amino acids. CDR1 is DFQATT and CDR2 is SNEGSKA in the germline V gene (reference sequence). CDR3 loop: CSARSTQDEKLFF. CDR3 bases: TGCAGTGCTAGATCGACCCAGGATGAAAAACTGTTTTTT.

J is TRBJ2-3 and V is TRBV6-5; perhaps TRBD2 as D (6 bases). Germline V gene lookup returns CDR1 MNHEY and CDR2 SVGAGI. This CDR3 has 15 amino acids. Trimming took 5 bases from V and 3 from J, leaving 15 bases between them. CDR3 bases: TGTGCCAGCAGTCACTGGGGGGATCTGACAGATACGCAGTATTTT. It encodes CASSHWGDLTDTQYF.

Details on this clonotype: This may stem from a read error, because a much larger clone lies one nucleotide away. V and J are TRBV7-2 and TRBJ2-3; no definite D call. The J call is doubtful: the DNA matches TRBJ1-5 better. The CDR3 runs to 16 residues. CDR1 and CDR2 (germline): SGHTA, FQGNSA. CDR3 nucleotides: TGTGCCAGCAGCTCTGACCTATCACGAGGCACAGATACGCAGCATTTT. Its translation: CASSSDLSRGTDTQHF.

Ten or more counts support this clonotype. The chain joins TRBV12-3 or TRBV12-4 to TRBJ1-5; weak D call: TRBD1 (5 bases). Trimming took 0 bases from V and 3 from J, leaving 9 bases between them. The CDR3 runs 15 residues. The CDR3: CASSLAGGNNQPQHF. For the CDR3, the DNA is TGTGCCAGCAGTTTAGCGGGGGGTAACAATCAGCCCCAGCATTTT.

In this sample, this clonotype turned up a few times. V is TRBV7-2 and J is TRBJ1-5, with a possible D match to TRBD1 (6 bases). The length of the CDR3 is 14 residues. Germline V gives CDR1 SGHTA, CDR2 FQGNSA. The germline V and J ends were trimmed by 5 bases and 5 bases, with 13 bases remaining between them. The CDR3 here is CASSLDSEYQPQHF. CDR3 nucleotides: TGTGCCAGCAGCCTGGACAGCGAATATCAGCCCCAGCATTTT.

The chain joins TRBV11-2 to TRBJ2-5; D may be TRBD2 (5 bases). The CDR3 spans 14 residues. V was trimmed by 1 base and J by 7 bases, leaving 13 bases between them. Germline V gives CDR1 SGHAT, CDR2 FQNNGV. CDR3 coding DNA: TGTGCCAGCAGCTTAGCGCGTGGAGGATCGACCCAGTACTTC. Its translation: CASSLARGGSTQYF.

This clonotype was seen more than once but under ten times. V usage is TRBV20-1 and J usage is TRBJ2-3; D perhaps matches TRBD1 (7 bases). Trimming left V 1 base short and J 3 bases short, with 11 bases between. The germline V gene encodes CDR1 DFQATT and CDR2 SNEGSKA (reference sequence). The CDR3 loop spans 14 amino acids. The CDR3 DNA reads TGCAGTGCTAGAGGACAGGGAGGAACAGATACGCAGTATTTT. It encodes CSARGQGGTDTQYF.

This clonotype was recorded at least ten times. The chain couples TRBV20-1 to TRBJ1-1, with D uncertain. The CDR3 has 13 residues. The germline CDR1 and CDR2 sequences are DFQATT and SNEGSKA (reference sequence). Trimming took off 6 bases at V and 2 bases at J, with 13 bases between the two ends. CDR3 amino acids: CSAAWTLNTEAFF. For the CDR3, the DNA is TGCAGTGCCGCCTGGACTTTAAACACTGAAGCTTTCTTT.

On this clonotype itself: A much larger clone lies a single base off, so this may be a read error. In this CDR3 the conserved last residue, phenylalanine or tryptophan, is missing, so a read error is likely. The chain couples TRBV20-1 to TRBJ2-3, with TRBD2 identical over 10 bases. Germline values: CDR1 DFQATT, CDR2 SNEGSKA (reference sequence). The ends lost 4 bases at V and 1 base at J; junction bases unmatched: 5. This CDR3 has 15 residues. CDR3 bases: TGCAGTGCTAAGCGGGGGGGAGGGGGCACAGATACGCAGTATGTT. It is translated as CSAKRGGGGTDTQYV.

This clonotype was seen only a few times. The CDR3 reads CASSSTGQGLADTQYF. CDR3 bases: TGTGCCAGCAGTTCGACCGGACAGGGGTTGGCAGATACGCAGTATTTT. This chain joins TRBV12-3 or TRBV12-4 and TRBJ2-3; 9 bases fit TRBD1. After removal of 4 bases from V and 4 bases from J, the junction contained 9 bases not matched to a gene. There are 16 residues in the CDR3.

This sequence joins TRBV28 and TRBJ2-2; 8 bases agree with TRBD1. Germline V gene sequence: CDR1 MDHEN, CDR2 SYDVKM. CDR3 length: 15 residues. V trimming: 3 bases; J trimming: 6 bases; junction bases outside the gene matches: 6. As DNA, the CDR3 is TGTGCCAGCAGTTTCCTGGACAGGGTCGCCGGGGAGCTGTTTTTT. Translating gives CASSFLDRVAGELFF.

This clonotype was seen a handful of times. The genes are TRBV7-9 and TRBJ2-1; TRBD1 agrees at 9 bases. CDR1 SEHNR and CDR2 FQNEAQ come from the germline V gene (reference sequence). The CDR3 runs to 16 residues. The V and J ends lost 4 bases and 8 bases, in that order; junction bases with no gene match: 12. The chain's CDR3 is CASSWDRAISHDEQFF. In nucleotides, the CDR3 is TGTGCCAGCAGCTGGGACAGGGCTATTTCTCACGATGAGCAGTTCTTC.

The chain couples TRBV7-3 to TRBJ2-6, with D tentatively TRBD1 (5 bases). V lost 7 bases and J lost 1, with 17 bases in between. The CDR3 covers 17 residues. Germline CDR1 reads SGHTA; CDR2 reads FQGTGA. The CDR3 sequence: CASTSAGHESGANVLTF. CDR3 nucleotide sequence: TGTGCCAGCACCTCGGCAGGGCATGAGTCTGGGGCCAACGTCCTGACTTTC.

The sample holds many counts of this clonotype. The chain recombines TRBV29-1 with TRBJ2-3; maybe TRBD1 (5 bases). The CDR3 is made up of 13 amino acids. Germline V gene sequence: CDR1 SQVTM, CDR2 ANQGSEA. Trimming stripped 4 bases from V and 2 bases from J, with 10 bases between. The CDR3: CSVGGRATDTQYF. CDR3 nucleotides: TGCAGCGTTGGTGGCAGGGCCACAGATACGCAGTATTTT.

This clonotype was recorded many times. The gene calls are TRBV10-1 and TRBJ1-1; D remains unclear. The germline gives CDR1 WNHNN, CDR2 SYGVQD (reference sequence). The V and J ends lost 2 bases and 10 bases respectively, with 8 bases between them. This CDR3 spans 11 amino acids. The CDR3 sequence is CASSEGKRAFF. CDR3 bases: TGCGCCAGCAGTGAGGGAAAGAGAGCTTTCTTT.

CDR3 sequence: CASSPPQASGANVLTF. CDR3 coding DNA: TGTGCCAGCAGCCCCCCACAGGCCTCTGGGGCCAACGTCCTGACTTTC. J is TRBJ2-6 and V is TRBV7-2, with D tentatively TRBD1 (5 bases). Germline V CDR1 and CDR2: SGHTA, FQGNSA. This CDR3 contains 16 residues. Deletions cut 5 bases from V and 0 bases from J, with 11 bases between.